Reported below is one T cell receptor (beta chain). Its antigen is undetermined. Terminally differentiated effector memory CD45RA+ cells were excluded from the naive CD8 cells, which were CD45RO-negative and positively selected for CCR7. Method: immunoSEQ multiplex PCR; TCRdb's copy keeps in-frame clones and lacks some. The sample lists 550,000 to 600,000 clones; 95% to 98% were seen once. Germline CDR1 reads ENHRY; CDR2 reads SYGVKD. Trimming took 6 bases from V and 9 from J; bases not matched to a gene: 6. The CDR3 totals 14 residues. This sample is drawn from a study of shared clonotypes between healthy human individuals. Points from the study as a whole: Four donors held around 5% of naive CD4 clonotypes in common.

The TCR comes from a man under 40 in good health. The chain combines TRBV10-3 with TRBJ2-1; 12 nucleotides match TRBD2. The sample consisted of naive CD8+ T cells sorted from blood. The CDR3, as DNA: TGTGCCATCAGCGATCCTAGCGGGAGGGTTGAGCAGTTCTTC. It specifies CAISDPSGRVEQFF.